These T cell receptor beta chains were read from a single sample in a study of blood T cell repertoires in COVID-19. Measured with immunoSEQ multiplex PCR; TCRdb has only the in-frame clones, and not every one. The table includes fewer than 200,000 clones, around four fifths detected once. The sequenced sample was peripheral blood. These receptors were obtained from a woman older than 75 with COVID-19, enrolled during active disease. The CDR3 runs from the conserved cysteine through the conserved F or W. The D gene is left open where the match is weak. Size is omitted from some rows. Given values are once, few, many or a class for expanded clones.

CASSSTPGQANEKLFF,TGCGCCAGCAGCTCCACGCCGGGACAGGCGAATGAAAAACTGTTTTTT,TRBV5-1,TRBJ1-4,few,TRBD1
CASSPGQIATNEKLFF,TGCGCCAGCAGTCCTGGACAGATAGCAACTAATGAAAAACTGTTTTTT,TRBV5-1,TRBJ1-4,once,-
CASREGGGRNSPLHF,TGTGCCAGCAGGGAAGGGGGGGGCAGGAATTCACCCCTCCACTTT,TRBV6-1,TRBJ1-6,-,-
CASSPGGRTETQYF,TGTGCCAGCAGCCCCGGGGGGAGGACCGAGACCCAGTACTTC,TRBV7-3,TRBJ2-5,-,TRBD2
CASSDSGLPGANVLTF,TGTGCCAGCAGTGATTCCGGTTTGCCTGGGGCCAACGTCCTGACTTTC,TRBV6-1,TRBJ2-6,-,-
CASSPHQDEKLFF,TGCGCCAGCAGCCCCCATCAGGATGAAAAACTGTTTTTT,TRBV5-1,TRBJ1-4,-,-
CASSPRQGSRETQYF,TGTGCCAGCAGCCCAAGACAGGGATCGCGGGAGACCCAGTACTTC,TRBV5-8,TRBJ2-5,-,TRBD1
CASRQGSSYNSPLHF,TGTGCCAGTAGGCAGGGGTCCTCCTATAATTCACCCCTCCACTTT,TRBV19,TRBJ1-6,few,-
CSVGGQANEKLFF,TGCAGCGTTGGGGGACAGGCTAATGAAAAACTGTTTTTT,TRBV29-1,TRBJ1-4,once,TRBD1
CASRGTGVIQPQHF,TGTGCCAGCCGCGGGACAGGGGTCATTCAGCCCCAGCATTTT,TRBV2,TRBJ1-5,-,TRBD1
CSVGGEKLTYEQYF,TGCAGCGTTGGCGGAGAGAAACTAACCTACGAGCAGTACTTC,TRBV29-1,TRBJ2-7,-,-
CASRDHRGLNYGYTF,TGCGCCAGCAGAGACCACAGGGGATTGAACTATGGCTACACCTTC,TRBV5-1,TRBJ1-2,-,TRBD1
CASSQGQGQYGCTF,TGTGCCAGCAGCCAGGGACAGGGGCAATATGGCTGCACCTTC,TRBV6-2/TRBV6-3,TRBJ1-2,-,TRBD1
CASSQSALAENEQFF,TGTGCCAGCAGCCAATCGGCACTAGCGGAAAATGAGCAGTTCTTC,TRBV3-1/TRBV3-2,TRBJ2-1,-,TRBD2
CASSPWQTGGNTEAFF,TGTGCCAGCAGCCCATGGCAGACAGGGGGCAACACTGAAGCTTTCTTT,TRBV9,TRBJ1-1,few,TRBD1
CASSSLGNLNEKLFF,TGTGCCAGCAGTTCCCTCGGGAACCTAAATGAAAAACTGTTTTTT,TRBV6-6,TRBJ1-4,-,-
CASRTSGGAGETQYF,TGCGCCAGCCGGACTAGCGGGGGGGCGGGAGAGACCCAGTACTTC,TRBV5-1,TRBJ2-5,-,TRBD2
CASSLSRGWNYGYTF,TGTGCCAGCAGTTTATCCAGGGGCTGGAACTATGGCTACACCTTC,TRBV28,TRBJ1-2,-,-
CASSYTGNEQFF,TGTGCCAGCAGTTATACAGGCAATGAGCAGTTCTTC,TRBV6-5,TRBJ2-1,-,-
CASRSGQGADGYTF,TGTGCCAGCAGGTCGGGACAGGGGGCGGATGGCTACACCTTC,TRBV2,TRBJ1-2,-,TRBD1
CASSFRETSQGQFF,TGCGCCAGCAGCTTTAGAGAAACTAGCCAGGGGCAGTTCTTC,TRBV5-1,TRBJ2-1,-,-
CASSLALDRAYNEQFF,TGTGCCAGCAGCTTAGCGCTGGACAGGGCCTACAATGAGCAGTTCTTC,TRBV7-9,TRBJ2-1,-,TRBD1
CASSPPGGEGNQPQHF,TGCGCCAGCAGCCCCCCCGGTGGGGAGGGCAATCAGCCCCAGCATTTT,TRBV4-1,TRBJ1-5,few,-